Sequencing of this TCR beta chain was carried out in a study of T cell responses to AZD1222 COVID-19 vaccine (dated by TCRdb to the early 2020s). About the study as a whole: AZD1222 recipients whose second dose came at about 4 weeks and those whose second dose came at about 12 weeks were combined into one group, since spike-specific TCR depth and breadth did not differ between the two schedules. A total of about 240 trial participants underwent TCR sequencing, of whom some 210 received two doses of AZD1222 and about 25 received two doses of the MenACWY control vaccine. Trial participants were enrolled into age subgroups of 18-55, 56-69 and 70-plus years, which contained approximately 150, 28 and 58 TCR-sequenced participants, respectively. Results the study describes overall, beyond this receptor: Because no samples from the day 14 peak response were available, repertoires could be characterized only after the peak T cell response. After two AZD1222 doses, spike-specific TCR breadth and depth were significantly higher than at day 0 and than in MenACWY recipients. Epitopes outside the regions mutated in the B.1.351 and B.1.1.7 variants were reportedly recognized by nearly half of the unique spike-specific TCRs. Conclusions about previously exposed vaccinees were limited because only six AZD1222 recipients were SARS-CoV-2 seropositive at baseline. The 56-69-year group was small, and its depth increase did not reach significance, likely because of low power. CD4 TCRs associated with the vaccine covered the entire spike protein, and the dominant responses were in regions 160-218 and 743-854. Participants were mostly white British and included more females than males, and it was suggested by the authors that clonal diversity may have been underestimated.

What this sample's time point label stands for: baseline before first vaccination. The vaccinee samples were drawn from two UK trials, COV001 and COV002, one of which was a single-blind randomized controlled phase 2/3 trial testing AZD1222 (ChAdOx1 nCoV-19) in healthy adults. For TCRbeta chain sequencing, PBMC samples from trial participants were taken at day 0 and at day 28 after the second dose. A word on this clone: The antigen this receptor binds is unknown. No much larger clone exists at a distance of one base, and base qualities are not known.

The CDR3 regions of human TCRbeta chains were analyzed by immunosequencing. Per the authors' processing: Repertoire TCRs were checked for matches against a reference library of SARS-CoV-2-specific TCRs that had been generated using the MIRA antigen-specificity platform. Breadth was defined as the fraction of unique TCRs that were SARS-CoV-2-associated, and depth was defined as the fraction of total T cells that were SARS-CoV-2-associated. Using the MIRA data, each spike-specific TCR was assigned both to the spike region to which the TCR was reactive and to a CD4 or CD8 class. Log10-transformed breadth and depth values were compared by one-way ANOVA with Sidak's multiple comparisons tests. The table was pulled from immuneACCESS by TCRdb, which kept in-frame rearrangements only. Such tables lose some clones; where checked, under half of the loss comes from unresolved V genes, and the rest has no known cause. V and J calls and clone size are those listed in that table; D and trimming were worked out from the DNA. Counted in this sample were roughly 110,000 clones; roughly 92% of them appeared once. Clones ranked in the top ten supply roughly 4.5% of the sample.

CDR1 and CDR2 (SGHDT, YYEEEE) derive from the germline V gene. Its CDR3 holds 19 amino acids, cysteine through phenylalanine. The entry retains the CDR3 DNA only, 57 bases that are in frame from base 1. The V and J ends are trimmed by 5 bases and 0 bases, leaving 24 bases between them. Recombination joined TRBV5-6 with TRBJ1-5, and TRBD1 may be the D gene, going by 5 matching bases. Sample: peripheral blood, taken on day 0 of AZD1222 vaccination. The receptor was derived from an adult in good health. The nucleotides are TGTGCCAGCAGTTCTGGACACGGACTAGTGTTAATTAGCAATCAGCCCCAGCATTTT. It encodes CASSSGHGLVLISNQPQHF.